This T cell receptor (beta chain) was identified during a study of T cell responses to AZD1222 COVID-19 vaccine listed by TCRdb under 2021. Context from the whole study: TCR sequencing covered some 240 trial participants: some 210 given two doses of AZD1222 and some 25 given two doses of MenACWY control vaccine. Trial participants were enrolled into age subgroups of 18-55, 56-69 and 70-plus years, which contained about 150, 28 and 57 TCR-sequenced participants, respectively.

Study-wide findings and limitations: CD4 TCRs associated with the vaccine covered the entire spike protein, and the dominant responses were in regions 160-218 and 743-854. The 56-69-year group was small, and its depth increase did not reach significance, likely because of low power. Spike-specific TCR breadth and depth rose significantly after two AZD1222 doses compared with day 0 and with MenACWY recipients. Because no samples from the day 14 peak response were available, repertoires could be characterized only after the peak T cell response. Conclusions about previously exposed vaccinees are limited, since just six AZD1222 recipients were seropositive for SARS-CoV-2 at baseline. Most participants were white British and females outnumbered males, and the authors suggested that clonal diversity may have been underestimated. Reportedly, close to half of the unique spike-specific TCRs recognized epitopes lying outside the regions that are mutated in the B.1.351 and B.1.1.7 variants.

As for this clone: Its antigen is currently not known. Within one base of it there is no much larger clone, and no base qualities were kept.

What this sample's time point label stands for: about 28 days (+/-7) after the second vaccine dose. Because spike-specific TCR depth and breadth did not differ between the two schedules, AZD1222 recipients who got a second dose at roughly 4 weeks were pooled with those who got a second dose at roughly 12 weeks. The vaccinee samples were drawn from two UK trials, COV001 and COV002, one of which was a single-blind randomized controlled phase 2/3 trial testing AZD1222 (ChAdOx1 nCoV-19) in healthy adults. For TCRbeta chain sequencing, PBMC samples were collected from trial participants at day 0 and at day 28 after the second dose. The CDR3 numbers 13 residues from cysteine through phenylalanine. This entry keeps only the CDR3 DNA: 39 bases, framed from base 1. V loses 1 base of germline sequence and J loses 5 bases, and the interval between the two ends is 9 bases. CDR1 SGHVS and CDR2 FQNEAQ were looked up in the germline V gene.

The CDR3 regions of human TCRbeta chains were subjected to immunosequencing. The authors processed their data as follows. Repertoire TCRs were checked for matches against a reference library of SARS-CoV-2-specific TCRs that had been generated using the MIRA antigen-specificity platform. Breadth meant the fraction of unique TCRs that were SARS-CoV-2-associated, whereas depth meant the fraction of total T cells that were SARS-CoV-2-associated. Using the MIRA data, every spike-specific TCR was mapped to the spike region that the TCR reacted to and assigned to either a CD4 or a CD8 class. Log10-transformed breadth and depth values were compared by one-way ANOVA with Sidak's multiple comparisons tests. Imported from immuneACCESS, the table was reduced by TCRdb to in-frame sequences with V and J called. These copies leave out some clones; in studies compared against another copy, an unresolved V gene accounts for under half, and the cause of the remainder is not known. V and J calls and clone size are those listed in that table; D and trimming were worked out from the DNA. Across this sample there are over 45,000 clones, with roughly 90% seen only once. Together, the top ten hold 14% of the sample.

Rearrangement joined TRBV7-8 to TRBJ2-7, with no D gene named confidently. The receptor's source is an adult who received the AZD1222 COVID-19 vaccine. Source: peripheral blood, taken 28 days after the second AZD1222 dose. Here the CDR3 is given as CASSLVTWNEQYF. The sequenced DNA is TGTGCCAGCAGCTTAGTGACTTGGAACGAGCAGTACTTC.